These 29 T cell receptor beta chains came from one sample sequenced in a study of human T cells and chemical hapten exposure. Sample time point: pre-sensitization, week 0. Treatment noted: therapeutic diphenylcyclopropenone sensitization with weekly scalp DPC. From the RACE reads, TCRdb called clonotypes with MiXCR, one entry per CDR3 protein. This sample has approximately 370,000 distinct CDR3 sequences, with approximately 5% found just once. Material: whole blood, obtained in connection with sensitization to the hapten diphenylcyclopropenone (DPC). These receptors originate from a woman between 18 and 30 years old with alopecia areata. Some clones in this sample may be carry-over from other donors' samples.

The table lists this clonotype with a few counts. V usage is TRBV11-2 and J usage is TRBJ2-3, with D possibly being TRBD2 (5 bases). V was shortened by 5 bases and J by 4 bases, with 10 bases between the two germline ends. Germline V lookup: CDR1 SGHAT, CDR2 FQNNGV. This CDR3 region has 13 residues. The CDR3 protein is CASSPTAADTQYF. The DNA for the CDR3 is TGTGCCAGCAGCCCCACAGCGGCAGATACGCAGTATTTT.

This clonotype was detected ten times or more. The chain combines TRBV2 with TRBJ1-5; possible D gene TRBD1, 5 bases. Trimming removed 7 bases at V and 0 bases at J, with 16 bases between. CDR3 length equals 16 residues. Germline V gene lookup returns CDR1 SNHLY and CDR2 FYNNEI. The CDR3 sequence is CASKMGPQYSNQPQHF. As DNA, the CDR3 is TGTGCCAGCAAGATGGGGCCTCAATATAGCAATCAGCCCCAGCATTTT.

The chain links TRBV24-1 to TRBJ2-3; 8 bases line up with TRBD2. With V trimmed by 3 bases and J by 5 bases, 9 bases remained unmatched. Germline V gives CDR1 KGHDR, CDR2 SFDVKD. The CDR3 covers 16 residues. The CDR3 protein is CATSDRLAGGGDTQYF. The CDR3 bases are TGTGCCACCAGTGATCGTCTGGCGGGGGGCGGAGATACGCAGTATTTT.

This clonotype was recorded many times. The chain has TRBV14 and TRBJ2-7; D remains unclear. The germline V gene encodes CDR1 SGHDN and CDR2 FVKESK. The CDR3 spans 15 residues. Trimming removed 4 bases from V and 0 bases from J, with 13 bases in between. In DNA form, the CDR3 reads TGTGCCAGCAGCCCCCGGACCGTTAGCTCCTACGAGCAGTACTTC. Residues: CASSPRTVSSYEQYF.

Only a few counts were recorded for this clonotype. The chain recombines TRBV12-3 or TRBV12-4 with TRBJ2-1; 8 bases agree with TRBD1. This CDR3 contains 16 residues. Trimming removed 7 bases from V and 0 bases from J; junction bases left unmatched: 8. This chain's CDR3 is CASNDRGPSSYNEQFF. The CDR3 region has the DNA TGTGCCAGCAATGACAGGGGCCCGAGCTCCTACAATGAGCAGTTCTTC.

This clonotype was observed a handful of times. The chain links TRBV6-2 or TRBV6-3 to TRBJ1-1, with D maybe TRBD1 (5 bases). This CDR3 is built from 18 residues. V dropped 2 bases and J dropped 5 bases, with 24 bases sitting between them. Germline V gene data show CDR1 as MNHEY and CDR2 as SVGEGT. The DNA for the CDR3 is TGTGCCAGCAGTTACAACCTCGCCGACAGCTTACCAGTTACTGAAGCTTTCTTT. This sequence encodes CASSYNLADSLPVTEAFF.

This clonotype was counted a few times. CDR3 coding DNA: TGCGCCAGCAGCCAAGATGGGCCTAGCGGGTGGGCAGATACGCAGTATTTT. Protein: CASSQDGPSGWADTQYF. J is TRBJ2-3 and V is TRBV4-3; 8 positions agree with TRBD2. Per germline, CDR1 LGHNA and CDR2 YSLEER. The CDR3 runs to 17 residues. With V trimmed by 0 bases and J by 4 bases, 9 bases remained unmatched.

In its sample, this clonotype was seen many times. The chain is built from TRBV28 and TRBJ1-5, with D possibly TRBD1 on 5 matching bases. Germline V gene data show CDR1 as MDHEN and CDR2 as SYDVKM. The CDR3 is 15 amino acids. V shed 5 bases and J shed 4 bases, with 15 bases lying between them. The CDR3 DNA reads TGTGCCAGCAGTCACGGGGGTGGGGGTAATCAGCCCCAGCATTTT. Encoded protein: CASSHGGGGNQPQHF.

This clonotype has at least ten counts. The gene calls are TRBV10-3 and TRBJ1-3; TRBD1 aligns across 9 bases. The J segment lost 0 bases and the V segment lost 6 bases, leaving 3 bases of the junction unmatched. The CDR3 has 15 amino acids. Germline values: CDR1 ENHRY, CDR2 SYGVKD. The CDR3 protein is CAISPGQGSGNTIYF. Written as DNA, the CDR3 is TGTGCCATCAGCCCGGGACAGGGCTCTGGAAACACCATATATTTT.

This clonotype was seen ten or more times. This chain links TRBV7-3 with TRBJ1-6, with D possibly TRBD1 on 6 matching bases. The V end lost 1 base, the J end lost 10 bases, and 17 bases lay between the germline ends. The germline V gene has CDR1 SGHTA and CDR2 FQGTGA. The CDR3 contains 16 residues. The DNA for the CDR3 is TGTGCCAGCAGCTTAAACCCCCCGGGGGCGGGATCACCCCTCCACTTT. Translating gives CASSLNPPGAGSPLHF.

This clonotype has only a few counts. The V call is TRBV4-1, the J call TRBJ1-1; maybe TRBD1 (5 bases). CDR1 is MGHRA, CDR2 YSYEKL, per germline. Trimming took 1 base from V and 2 from J, leaving 11 bases between them. The CDR3 has 15 amino acids. This chain's CDR3 is CASSQVGGPNTEAFF. The DNA for the CDR3 is TGCGCCAGCAGCCAAGTTGGGGGTCCTAACACTGAAGCTTTCTTT.

This clonotype was observed at least ten times. Here the CDR3 reads CASSTAQARNTIYF. CDR3 bases: TGTGCCAGCAGTACCGCCCAGGCCAGAAACACCATATATTTT. V and J are TRBV28 and TRBJ1-3; D is uncertain. This CDR3 region has 14 residues. V lost 5 bases and J 5 bases, leaving 13 bases between the germline ends. Per germline, CDR1 MDHEN and CDR2 SYDVKM. Full variable domain (remainder filled in from reference TRBV28 and TRBJ1-3): DVKVTQSSRYLVKRTGEKVFLECVQDMDHENMFWYRQDPGLGLRLIYFSYDVKMKEKGDIPEGYSVSREKKERFSLILESASTNQTSMYLCASSTAQARNTIYFGEGSWLTVV.

V gene TRBV5-6 combines with J gene TRBJ1-2; D might be TRBD1 (6 bases). The CDR3 spans 13 residues. V was pared by 5 bases and J by 4 bases, with 12 bases between. The V gene's germline CDR1 is SGHDT and CDR2 YYEEEE. The CDR3 protein is CASRLDRIYGYTF. The DNA of the CDR3 is TGTGCCAGCAGATTAGACAGGATCTATGGCTACACCTTC.

The chain uses TRBV6-2 or TRBV6-3 and TRBJ1-4; D perhaps matches TRBD1 (5 bases). The CDR3 runs 15 residues. Germline V gene data show CDR1 as MNHEY and CDR2 as SVGEGT. V was clipped by 8 bases and J by 6 bases, with 19 bases between them. CDR3 region: CASVEDGTDYEKLFF. The CDR3 DNA reads as TGTGCCAGCGTCGAGGACGGGACGGACTATGAAAAACTGTTTTTT.

This clonotype has just a few counts. This rearrangement joins TRBV20-1 to TRBJ2-1; D is perhaps TRBD2 (6 bases). The CDR3 contains 12 residues. CDR1 and CDR2 from the germline V gene are DFQATT and SNEGSKA (reference sequence). The ends were cut back, 1 base at V and 5 bases at J, with 6 bases in the middle. This chain's CDR3 is CSARGGNNEQFF. The CDR3 DNA reads TGCAGTGCTAGAGGCGGGAACAATGAGCAGTTCTTC.

This rearrangement joins TRBV4-2 to TRBJ1-5; D not certain. The V end was cut by 0 bases, the J end by 1 base, with 10 bases between. Germline loops: CDR1 LGHNA, CDR2 YNFKEQ. CDR3 length: 16 amino acids. The CDR3 region is CASSQDPNLSNQPQHF. CDR3 coding DNA: TGTGCCAGCAGCCAAGACCCCAATCTGAGCAATCAGCCCCAGCATTTT.

The chain recombines TRBV20-1 with TRBJ1-1; D is possibly TRBD1 (5 bases). Germline CDR1 DFQATT, CDR2 SNEGSKA (reference sequence). The length of the CDR3 is 14 residues. V lost 0 bases to trimming and J lost 2 bases, with 10 bases between them. The CDR3 DNA follows: TGCAGTGCTAGAGATCGGGGGTTCAACACTGAAGCTTTCTTT. This encodes CSARDRGFNTEAFF.

This clonotype was detected only a few times. This rearrangement joins TRBV10-3 to TRBJ2-4; TRBD1 aligns across 7 bases. V gave up 4 bases and J gave up 0 bases; unmatched junction bases: 15. The CDR3 spans 19 residues. CDR1 is ENHRY, CDR2 SYGVKD, per germline. The CDR3 reads CAISANRGGEGIAKNIQYF. The CDR3 bases are TGTGCCATCAGTGCAAATCGAGGGGGCGAGGGTATAGCCAAAAACATTCAGTACTTC.

This clonotype was seen repeatedly, ten times or more. The rearrangement joins TRBV5-4 to TRBJ1-2, with 7 bases fitting TRBD1. Germline-derived CDR1 and CDR2 are SGHNT and YYREEE (reference sequence). The CDR3 extends over 13 amino acids. Unmatched junction bases numbered 4, after V lost 2 bases and J lost 6 bases. In DNA form, the CDR3 reads TGTGCCAGCAGCTTCCCAGGGGGAGATGGCTACACCTTC. Its protein product is CASSFPGGDGYTF.

This clonotype was seen at least ten times. V and J are TRBV14 and TRBJ2-7, with D perhaps TRBD2 (6 bases). Looked up from germline, CDR1 is SGHDN and CDR2 is FVKESK. Deletions cut 4 bases from V and 7 bases from J, with 23 bases between. The CDR3 spans 16 residues. CDR3 DNA: TGTGCCAGCAGCCGTTCAGGAGGGACGCATCGCTGGGAGCAGTACTTC. Translating gives CASSRSGGTHRWEQYF.

The V and J genes are TRBV12-3 or TRBV12-4 and TRBJ2-4; perhaps TRBD1 as D (6 bases). The V end lost 2 bases, the J end lost 8 bases, and 13 bases lay between the germline ends. The CDR3 totals 14 residues. The CDR3 DNA is TGTGCCAGCAGTTTAATAGGGGGTAATGACATTCAGTACTTC. Protein: CASSLIGGNDIQYF.

The CDR3 spells CASSDRDRAGQPQHF. In nucleotides, the CDR3 is TGTGCCAGCAGTGACCGAGACAGGGCGGGTCAGCCCCAGCATTTT. J is TRBJ1-5 and V is TRBV2, with 7 nucleotides matching TRBD1. Germline-derived CDR1 and CDR2 are SNHLY and FYNNEI. This CDR3 has 15 amino acids. The V gene end was trimmed by 3 bases and the J gene end by 6 bases; junction bases not matched to a gene: 8. Combining the CDR3 with reference TRBV2 and TRBJ1-5 gives the whole variable domain EPEVTQTPSHQVTQMGQEVILRCVPISNHLYFYWYRQILGQKVEFLVSFYNNEISEKSEIFDDQFSVERPDGSNFTLKIRSTKLEDSAMYFCASSDRDRAGQPQHFGDGTRLSIL.

This chain uses TRBV9 with TRBJ1-2; no reliable D call. Between the trimmed V and J ends, which lost 3 bases and 8 bases, there was a span of 17 bases. From germline, CDR1 is SGDLS and CDR2 YYNGEE. There are 14 residues in the CDR3. The CDR3: CASSGGVWAEGYTF. DNA of the CDR3: TGTGCCAGCAGCGGTGGAGTGTGGGCGGAAGGCTACACCTTC.

This clonotype was seen a few times. This chain links TRBV6-6 with TRBJ2-7, with TRBD1 as a possible D gene (6 bases). The CDR3 consists of 12 residues. Germline V gives CDR1 MNHNY, CDR2 SVGAGI (reference sequence). V lost 8 bases to trimming and J lost 2 bases, with 10 bases between them. The CDR3 loop reads CASAGEPYEQYF. The CDR3 nucleotides are TGTGCCAGCGCAGGGGAACCCTACGAGCAGTACTTC.

J is TRBJ2-7 and V is TRBV5-1, with D perhaps being TRBD1 or TRBD2 (5 bases each). Trimming stripped 0 bases from V and 6 bases from J, with 13 bases between. The CDR3 sequence is 14 residues long. Germline CDR1 SGHRS, CDR2 YFSETQ. The CDR3 region has the DNA TGCGCCAGCAGCTTGGAAGGGAAGGGGAGCGAGCAGTACTTC. Protein product: CASSLEGKGSEQYF.

This clonotype occurred a few times. The chain carries TRBV11-2 and TRBJ2-4; tentatively, D is TRBD1 (6 bases). The germline V and J ends were trimmed by 5 bases and 4 bases, with 9 bases remaining between them. Germline-derived CDR1 and CDR2 are SGHAT and FQNNGV. The CDR3 has 13 residues. The DNA of the CDR3 is TGTGCCAGCAGCCTAACAGGGAAAAACATTCAGTACTTC. This sequence encodes CASSLTGKNIQYF. The full variable domain, in which reference TRBV11-2 and TRBJ2-4 provide the parts outside the CDR3, is EAGVAQSPRYKIIEKRQSVAFWCNPISGHATLYWYQQILGQGPKLLIQFQNNGVVDDSQLPKDRFSAERLKGVDSTLKIQPAKLEDSAVYLCASSLTGKNIQYFGAGTRLSVL.

This clonotype was seen a handful of times. The chain recombines TRBV20-1 with TRBJ2-7; 7 nucleotides agree with TRBD1. J gave up 2 bases and V 4 bases, and 2 bases lay outside the gene matches. The CDR3 is made up of 12 amino acids. The germline CDR1 and CDR2 sequences are DFQATT and SNEGSKA (reference sequence). In nucleotides, the CDR3 is TGCAGTGCTAAGACAGGGACCTACGAGCAGTACTTC. It encodes CSAKTGTYEQYF.

The rearrangement links TRBV6-5 to TRBJ1-2; 8 nucleotides match TRBD1. Trimming at V came to 5 bases and at J to 1 base, leaving 6 bases not matched to a gene. The germline gives CDR1 MNHEY, CDR2 SVGAGI. The CDR3 runs 15 residues. The DNA for the CDR3 is TGTGCCAGCAGTCTAGACAGGGGCTATAACTATGGCTACACCTTC. It yields the protein CASSLDRGYNYGYTF.

J is TRBJ2-2 and V is TRBV7-3, with D tentatively TRBD1 (6 bases). V dropped 8 bases and J dropped 3 bases, with 13 bases sitting between them. Germline CDR1 and CDR2: SGHTA and FQGTGA. This CDR3 has 14 residues. In nucleotides, the CDR3 is TGTGCCAGCGGGCAGGGGACATACACCGGGGAGCTGTTTTTT. Amino acids: CASGQGTYTGELFF.